A selection of T cell receptor beta chains follows, all from one sample in a study of OX40 agonist ivuxolimab in advanced cancers. Produced via immunoSEQ multiplex PCR; TCRdb's table is partial and in-frame only. The data hold about 50,000 clones, with 60% to 85% observed a single time. The specimen was CD4+ or CD8+ T cells sorted from blood, collected in a trial of the OX40 agonist ivuxolimab. The origin of the receptors is an adult with an advanced solid tumor such as melanoma, head and neck, liver or kidney cancer. Both conserved end residues are part of each CDR3. The D gene is left open where the match is weak. Clone size is given for some rows only: seen once, a few or many times, or a class if the clone is expanded.

TRBJ2-3,TRBV30,.,once,CAWSAGTDTQYF
TRBJ2-1,TRBV5-4,TRBD1,.,CASSRGQGDYNEQFF
TRBJ1-2,TRBV4-3,.,.,CASSPTDSTYGGYTF
TRBJ1-3,TRBV7-6,.,.,CASSLEGVLSNTIYF
TRBJ2-5,TRBV7-6,.,.,CASTPGVGTQYF
TRBJ2-7,TRBV11-2,TRBD2,.,CASGSAGGTYEQYF
TRBJ1-5,TRBV4-1,.,.,CASSQERVFQPQHF
TRBJ1-2,TRBV11-2,.,.,CASSRGGVRLGYTF
TRBJ1-5,TRBV18,.,.,CASSLAGRGDYGQPQHF
TRBJ1-1,TRBV28,.,few,CASRPLRGNTEAFF
TRBJ2-5,TRBV19,TRBD1,.,CASTRARRGTGAVETQYF
TRBJ1-2,TRBV6-5,TRBD1,once,CASNREGAQGSYTF
TRBJ2-2,TRBV7-2,.,.,CASSLAGYTGELFF
TRBJ2-5,TRBV15,TRBD1,.,CATSQLQGSQETQYF
TRBJ1-6,TRBV7-2,.,.,CASSLDSGALRSPPHF
TRBJ2-5,TRBV9,TRBD2,.,CASSAPRGGKGETQYF
TRBJ2-2,TRBV27,.,once,CASRARTDTGELFF
TRBJ1-3,TRBV11-2,.,.,CASSPFPGARSGNTIYF
TRBJ2-7,TRBV30,.,.,CAWSVLPQNEQYF
TRBJ2-3,TRBV6-6,.,.,CASSYLGDTQYF
TRBJ1-2,TRBV5-1,.,.,CASSLVPIYGYTF
TRBJ2-7,TRBV5-1,TRBD1,many,CASSSLTGPYEQYF
TRBJ2-3,TRBV29-1,TRBD1,.,CSVEEGQGPLPSTDTQYF
TRBJ1-1,TRBV5-6,.,.,CASSFLGFDTEAFF
TRBJ2-3,TRBV10-3,TRBD2,.,CAISEKGLAGTDTQYF
TRBJ1-2,TRBV6-5,.,.,CASSYSSTVPVYGYTF
TRBJ2-2,TRBV25-1,.,.,CASSDDGNTGELFF
TRBJ1-2,TRBV5-8,.,.,CASSLPRDGTNYGYTF
TRBJ2-3,TRBV30,.,.,CAWIPSTDTQYF
TRBJ1-2,TRBV19,TRBD1,.,CASSIQGAVGEGYTF
TRBJ2-5,TRBV5-8,TRBD1,.,CASPIQGAKQYF
TRBJ2-7,TRBV28,.,.,CASSGQPSSYEQYF
TRBJ2-3,TRBV6-5,.,.,CASSRAGADTQYF
TRBJ2-3,TRBV11-3,TRBD2,.,CASSSGLAGNTDTQYF
TRBJ2-7,TRBV6-1,TRBD1,once,CASRVAGTGEISDF
TRBJ2-6,TRBV21-1,.,.,CASSDQLFSGANVLTF
TRBJ1-2,TRBV5-4,.,.,CASRVQGNYGYTF
TRBJ2-6,TRBV5-4,.,.,CAARGYGANVLTF
TRBJ1-3,TRBV6-1,.,.,CATAQTSGNTIYF
TRBJ2-7,TRBV7-5,.,.,CVRSPGGGGRYEQYF
TRBJ2-7,TRBV5-4,TRBD2,once,CASSPGTKGLAGGEQYF
TRBJ1-1,TRBV11-3,.,once,CASSLDDAEAFF
TRBJ2-6,TRBV7-2,.,.,CASSRGAGANVLTF
TRBJ1-1,TRBV18,.,.,CASSPGTPNTEAFF
TRBJ2-4,TRBV5-4,.,.,CASSLVGGTKNIQYF
TRBJ2-7,TRBV19,.,.,CASSIVASYGEQYF
TRBJ2-5,TRBV7-7,.,.,CASSRERKETQYF
TRBJ2-5,TRBV2,.,.,CASSPLGRETQYF